The 32 T cell receptor beta chains below were found in one sample sequenced in a study of response to subunit inactivated influenza vaccine. From the RT-PCR reads, TCRdb called clonotypes with MiXCR, one entry per CDR3 protein. The sample contains 400,000 to 650,000 distinct CDR3 sequences, around 7.7% of which appear only once. The input for sequencing was PBMCs from blood, taken 23 to 25 months after vaccination. The source of these receptors is a man aged 45-69 years who received an inactivated influenza vaccine.

This clonotype was observed many times. The CDR3 reads CASSAGLADTGELFF. The CDR3 nucleotides read TGTGCCAGCAGCGCGGGACTAGCGGACACCGGGGAGCTGTTTTTT. The chain has TRBV9 and TRBJ2-2, with 11 bases aligning to TRBD2. J was trimmed by 3 bases and V by 3 bases; bases with no gene match: 1. This CDR3 has 15 residues. Germline loops: CDR1 SGDLS, CDR2 YYNGEE.

As for this clonotype: Sequence at one end of the junction differs from germline and may be a read error. This chain links TRBV12-3 or TRBV12-4 with TRBJ1-1, with D possibly TRBD1 on 5 matching bases. The CDR3 is 13 residues long. The DNA of the CDR3 is TGTCCCAGCAGTCTCCAGGGTAACACTGAAGCTTTCTTT. This encodes CPSSLQGNTEAFF.

This clonotype was counted a few times. V usage is TRBV7-9 and J usage is TRBJ1-4; 7 bases map to TRBD1. The CDR3 spans 14 residues. Germline values: CDR1 SEHNR, CDR2 FQNEAQ (reference sequence). V gave up 5 bases and J gave up 4 bases; unmatched junction bases: 4. The CDR3 sequence is CASSGGQYNEKLFF. The CDR3 DNA reads TGTGCCAGCAGCGGGGGACAGTATAATGAAAAACTGTTTTTT.

This clonotype was seen a few times. The chain combines TRBV27 with TRBJ1-2; D unclear. The CDR3 loop spans 16 amino acids. The V gene's germline CDR1 is MNHEY and CDR2 SMNVEV (reference sequence). Trimming pared 5 bases from V and 5 bases from J, leaving 21 bases between. The CDR3 DNA reads TGTGCCAGCAGTATGGACGGAACCATACGCCGTTATGGCTACACCTTC. This encodes CASSMDGTIRRYGYTF.

Many counts were recorded for this clonotype. J is TRBJ2-1 and V is TRBV27, with 7 nucleotides matching TRBD2. The CDR3 is 15 amino acids. V dropped 4 bases and J dropped 4; count of bases not matched to a gene: 7. Germline lookup yields CDR1 MNHEY and CDR2 SMNVEV (reference sequence). This CDR3 is CASSYGGEGYNEQFF. For the CDR3, the DNA is TGTGCCAGCAGTTATGGGGGGGAGGGGTACAATGAGCAGTTCTTC.

This clonotype was recorded many times. J is TRBJ1-6 and V is TRBV7-2; unclear D gene. Germline V CDR1 and CDR2: SGHTA, FQGNSA. The CDR3 sequence is 14 residues long. The V end lost 5 bases, the J end lost 4 bases, and 9 bases lay between the germline ends. CDR3 DNA sequence: TGTGCCAGCAGCGTCTACAGTTATAATTCACCCCTCCACTTT. Its protein product is CASSVYSYNSPLHF.

The sample holds many counts of this clonotype. The V gene is TRBV20-1, the J gene TRBJ1-6, with D possibly TRBD1 on 5 matching bases. Germline V lookup: CDR1 DFQATT, CDR2 SNEGSKA (reference sequence). This CDR3 has 16 residues. V lost 0 bases, J lost 7 bases, and 16 bases lay in between. The chain's CDR3 is CSARDGASGGNSPLHF. CDR3 sequence (DNA): TGCAGTGCTAGAGATGGTGCGTCGGGGGGAAATTCACCCCTCCACTTT.

The chain couples TRBV20-1 to TRBJ2-4; D tentatively fits TRBD1 or TRBD2 (5 bases each). Germline assignment: CDR1 DFQATT and CDR2 SNEGSKA (reference sequence). Between the trimmed V and J ends, which lost 6 bases and 2 bases, there was a span of 11 bases. This CDR3 contains 13 residues. The CDR3 DNA sequence: TGCAGTGCCACCGGGACCCCCAAAAACATTCAGTACTTC. It yields the protein CSATGTPKNIQYF.

This clonotype was picked up many times. V usage is TRBV2 and J usage is TRBJ1-5; D is unclear. The V gene lost 5 bases and the J gene lost 5 bases, with 16 bases spanning the gap. Germline assignment: CDR1 SNHLY and CDR2 FYNNEI. This CDR3 region has 15 residues. The CDR3 region has the DNA TGTGCCAGCAGTCTCCTACGGATGCGGGATCAGCCCCAGCATTTT. Translating gives CASSLLRMRDQPQHF.

This clonotype was observed a handful of times. This chain joins TRBV6-2 or TRBV6-3 and TRBJ2-7; 12 positions agree with TRBD1. This CDR3 is built from 14 residues. Per the germline V gene, CDR1 is MNHEY and CDR2 is SVGEGT. After removal of 4 bases from V and 5 bases from J, the junction contained 3 bases not matched to a gene. The CDR3 is CASSLGTGGDEQYF. CDR3 DNA sequence: TGTGCCAGCAGTTTGGGGACAGGGGGCGACGAGCAGTACTTC.

In this sample, this clonotype turned up a few times. V usage is TRBV5-1 and J usage is TRBJ2-7, with 7 bases identical to TRBD1. The CDR3 has 15 residues. Germline assignment: CDR1 SGHRS and CDR2 YFSETQ. Unmatched junction bases numbered 6, after V lost 3 bases and J lost 0 bases. CDR3 coding DNA: TGCGCCAGCAGCTCTGGACAGGTCTTCTCCTACGAGCAGTACTTC. Protein product: CASSSGQVFSYEQYF.

There are a few counts of this clonotype. This chain joins TRBV6-2 or TRBV6-3 and TRBJ2-1, with D possibly TRBD2 on 6 matching bases. This CDR3 contains 15 residues. The germline CDR1 and CDR2 sequences are MNHEY and SVGEGT. V was cut by 6 bases and J by 6 bases, with 18 bases left in between. The CDR3 region is CASRAPGLSVNEQFF. CDR3 DNA: TGTGCCAGCAGGGCTCCGGGACTGTCAGTCAATGAGCAGTTCTTC.

This clonotype was observed a few times. The chain is built from TRBV11-2 and TRBJ2-3; D may be TRBD1 or TRBD2 (5 bases each). The CDR3 is 20 amino acids. V lost 4 bases, J lost 0 bases, and 26 bases lay in between. Looked up from germline, CDR1 is SGHAT and CDR2 is FQNNGV. The CDR3 loop is CASSSPGRGSSFYSTDTQYF. For the CDR3, the DNA is TGTGCCAGCAGCTCCCCGGGACGGGGATCGTCCTTTTATAGCACAGATACGCAGTATTTT.

The sample holds many counts of this clonotype. CDR3 in amino acids: CASSFGTGDSPLHF. CDR3 coding DNA: TGCGCCAGCAGCTTCGGGACAGGGGATTCACCCCTCCACTTT. J is TRBJ1-6 and V is TRBV5-1; 10 bases map to TRBD1. Germline V lookup: CDR1 SGHRS, CDR2 YFSETQ. The CDR3 runs to 14 residues. With 2 bases clipped from V and 8 bases from J, the junction kept 1 base outside the gene matches.

This clonotype was seen more than once but under ten times. The V gene is TRBV15, the J gene TRBJ2-6, with unresolved D. The CDR3 is 14 residues long. The germline gives CDR1 LNHNV, CDR2 YYDKDF (reference sequence). Between the trimmed V and J ends, which lost 9 bases and 0 bases, there was a span of 9 bases. The CDR3 region is CATTVTSGANVLTF. The DNA of the CDR3 is TGTGCCACAACAGTCACCTCTGGGGCCAACGTCCTGACTTTC. Looking up the rest from reference TRBV15 and TRBJ2-6 gives the full variable domain: DAMVIQNPRYQVTQFGKPVTLSCSQTLNHNVMYWYQQKSSQAPKLLFHYYDKDFNNEADTPDNFQSRRPNTSFCFLDIRSPGLGDTAMYLCATTVTSGANVLTFGAGSRLTVL.

This clonotype showed up many times. The genes are TRBV29-1 and TRBJ2-7; tentatively, D is TRBD1 or TRBD2 (5 bases each). Germline lookup yields CDR1 SQVTM and CDR2 ANQGSEA. The CDR3 loop spans 15 amino acids. The V and J ends lost 1 base and 4 bases respectively, with 17 bases between them. Here the CDR3 DNA reads TGCAGCGTTGAAGGCTACCGGGACGGAAGATACGAGCAGTACTTC. It encodes CSVEGYRDGRYEQYF.

The rearrangement joins TRBV3-1 to TRBJ2-1; a weak D match, TRBD2 (6 bases). V lost 3 bases and J 12 bases, leaving 9 bases between the germline ends. Germline-derived CDR1 and CDR2 are LGHDT and YNNKEL (reference sequence). The CDR3 consists of 11 residues. CDR3 nucleotide sequence: TGTGCCAGCAGCCAGGGGACTTGGCAGTTCTTC. Translation gives CASSQGTWQFF.

This clonotype was observed at least ten times. The chain couples TRBV3-1 to TRBJ2-3; TRBD2 matches at 10 bases. The CDR3 sequence is 16 residues long. The germline CDR1 and CDR2 sequences are LGHDT and YNNKEL (reference sequence). The V segment lost 0 bases and the J segment 1 base; nucleotides outside the gene matches: 1. CDR3 amino acids: CASSQELAGGTDTQYF. CDR3 DNA: TGTGCCAGCAGCCAAGAGCTAGCGGGGGGCACAGATACGCAGTATTTT.

The CDR3 here is CASSLSVGEQYF. CDR3 sequence (DNA): TGTGCCAGCAGCTTATCAGTTGGCGAGCAGTACTTC. This rearrangement joins TRBV11-2 to TRBJ2-7; D remains unclear. This CDR3 has 12 residues. In germline, CDR1 is SGHAT, CDR2 FQNNGV. Trimming stripped 2 bases from V and 6 bases from J, with 8 bases between.

The chain carries TRBV15 and TRBJ2-7; the match to TRBD2 covers 8 bases. Looked up from germline, CDR1 is LNHNV and CDR2 is YYDKDF (reference sequence). J was trimmed by 0 bases and V by 1 base; bases with no gene match: 8. The CDR3 sequence is 17 residues long. The CDR3 loop is CATSRVVSGAVSYEQYF. The CDR3 DNA reads as TGTGCCACCAGCAGAGTAGTTAGCGGGGCCGTCTCCTACGAGCAGTACTTC.

In this sample, this clonotype turned up many times. The chain links TRBV27 to TRBJ2-3, with 8 bases identical to TRBD1. The germline V gene has CDR1 MNHEY and CDR2 SMNVEV (reference sequence). J gave up 4 bases and V 0 bases, and 3 bases lay outside the gene matches. The CDR3 totals 15 residues. CDR3 nucleotides: TGTGCCAGCAGTTTATCCACAGGGGGGTCAGATACGCAGTATTTT. Translating it yields CASSLSTGGSDTQYF.

There are many counts of this clonotype. The J gene is TRBJ2-7, the V gene TRBV13, with D possibly being TRBD2 (5 bases). The V gene lost 0 bases and the J gene lost 3 bases, with 12 bases spanning the gap. This CDR3 spans 15 amino acids. The germline CDR1 and CDR2 sequences are PRHDT and FYEKMQ (reference sequence). CDR3 sequence reads: CASSLGQVGGYEQYF. CDR3 in DNA: TGTGCCAGCAGCTTAGGCCAGGTCGGAGGCTACGAGCAGTACTTC. The full variable domain, in which reference TRBV13 and TRBJ2-7 provide the parts outside the CDR3, is AAGVIQSPRHLIKEKRETATLKCYPIPRHDTVYWYQQGPGQDPQFLISFYEKMQSDKGSIPDRFSAQQFSDYHSELNMSSLELGDSALYFCASSLGQVGGYEQYFGPGTRLTVT.

This clonotype has just a few counts. V gene TRBV2 combines with J gene TRBJ2-5; D gene uncertain. Germline assignment: CDR1 SNHLY and CDR2 FYNNEI. Trimming shortened V by 8 bases and J by 2 bases, and 21 bases separated the two germline ends. The CDR3 loop spans 16 amino acids. DNA for the CDR3: TGTGCCAGCGGTTCGCTATCGAGGAGAAAACAAGAGACCCAGTACTTC. Translated: CASGSLSRRKQETQYF.

This sequence joins TRBV29-1 and TRBJ1-5, with D hard to call. The length of the CDR3 is 10 residues. Germline loops: CDR1 SQVTM, CDR2 ANQGSEA. V was shortened by 7 bases and J by 7 bases, with 8 bases between the two germline ends. The CDR3 spells CSGSMQPQHF. The CDR3 DNA sequence: TGCAGCGGTAGTATGCAGCCCCAGCATTTT.

V usage is TRBV5-1 and J usage is TRBJ1-5, with D tentatively TRBD1 (5 bases). Trimming removed 0 bases at V and 6 bases at J, with 13 bases between. CDR3 length equals 15 residues. Germline V gene lookup returns CDR1 SGHRS and CDR2 YFSETQ. The CDR3, as DNA: TGCGCCAGCAGCTTGGATCCAGGGCGGGGTCAGCCCCAGCATTTT. Translating it yields CASSLDPGRGQPQHF.

This clonotype has more than one count but fewer than ten. V gene TRBV11-2 combines with J gene TRBJ2-1; 11 positions match TRBD2. This CDR3 region has 16 residues. CDR1 and CDR2 from the germline V gene are SGHAT and FQNNGV. V lost 3 bases and J lost 7; bases outside the gene matches: 8. CDR3 residues: CASSFNSGRAGNEQFF. CDR3 in DNA: TGTGCCAGCAGCTTCAATAGCGGGAGGGCCGGGAATGAGCAGTTCTTC.

The table lists this clonotype with a few counts. The V and J genes are TRBV12-3 or TRBV12-4 and TRBJ1-1; no clear D gene. V was cut by 3 bases and J by 0 bases, with 5 bases left in between. This CDR3 spans 13 amino acids. The CDR3 loop reads CASSFLLNTEAFF. The CDR3 DNA sequence: TGTGCCAGCAGTTTTTTGCTGAACACTGAAGCTTTCTTT.

This clonotype showed up many times. J is TRBJ2-7 and V is TRBV27, with D tentatively TRBD1 or TRBD2 (6 bases each). Germline V gene lookup returns CDR1 MNHEY and CDR2 SMNVEV (reference sequence). V was pared by 5 bases and J by 2 bases, with 13 bases between. CDR3 length equals 14 residues. The CDR3 region has the DNA TGTGCCAGCAGTGCAGATGGGGGGCCCTACGAGCAGTACTTC. Protein: CASSADGGPYEQYF.

The chain couples TRBV5-4 to TRBJ2-7; D is undetermined. CDR1 is SGHNT, CDR2 YYREEE, per germline (reference sequence). Between the trimmed V and J ends, which lost 4 bases and 6 bases, there was a span of 11 bases. CDR3 length: 12 amino acids. Written as DNA, the CDR3 is TGTGCCAGCAGCCCCACCAGTCGCGAGCAGTACTTC. Amino acids: CASSPTSREQYF.

This clonotype was detected ten times or more. J is TRBJ2-3 and V is TRBV29-1, with D hard to call. CDR3 length equals 11 residues. Germline CDR1 and CDR2: SQVTM and ANQGSEA. V was shortened by 7 bases and J by 4 bases, with 9 bases between the two germline ends. The CDR3 region has the DNA TGCAGCGGCCTAGTGGCAGATACGCAGTATTTT. Translation: CSGLVADTQYF.

This clonotype was detected only a few times. The gene calls are TRBV20-1 and TRBJ2-1; 10 bases line up with TRBD2. Germline V gives CDR1 DFQATT, CDR2 SNEGSKA (reference sequence). Germline trimming cut 5 bases from V and 9 bases from J; bases unmatched to any gene: 13. The CDR3 spans 15 residues. CDR3 in amino acids: CSAPISGRAYGEQFF. The CDR3 coding sequence is TGCAGTGCTCCTATAAGCGGGAGGGCCTATGGTGAGCAGTTCTTC.

This clonotype has more than one count but fewer than ten. This chain connects TRBV7-2 to TRBJ2-1, with 9 bases fitting TRBD2. Germline trimming cut 1 base from V and 5 bases from J; bases unmatched to any gene: 6. The germline V gene encodes CDR1 SGHTA and CDR2 FQGNSA. This CDR3 spans 16 amino acids. The CDR3 nucleotides are TGTGCCAGCAGCTTAGTGAGCGGGAGGACAAACAATGAGCAGTTCTTC. As protein: CASSLVSGRTNNEQFF.